A single sample is the source of the 21 T cell receptor beta chains below, sequenced in a study of CD8 T cells in Susac syndrome. The RNA, about 0.5 to 1 ug, was put through reverse transcription using random hexamers. TCRdb analysed the immunoSEQ multiplex PCR reads with MiXCR anew, one entry per CDR3 protein. Here the sample spans about 150,000 distinct CDR3 sequences, nearly 97% being singletons. Input material: CD4+ T cells from PBMCs. These receptors were obtained from a human donor with Susac syndrome.

This rearrangement joins TRBV3-1 to TRBJ1-1; 7 bases align to TRBD1. After removal of 3 bases from V and 5 bases from J, the junction contained 0 bases not matched to a gene. The CDR3 sequence is 12 residues long. The germline gives CDR1 LGHDT, CDR2 YNNKEL (reference sequence). CDR3 region: CASSQTGTEAFF. The CDR3 region has the DNA TGTGCCAGCAGCCAGACAGGGACTGAAGCTTTCTTT.

The DNA of the CDR3 is TGCAGTGCTAGCGGGAGGGACACCGGGGAGCTGTTTTTT. It yields the protein CSASGRDTGELFF. The chain combines TRBV20-1 with TRBJ2-2, with 8 nucleotides matching TRBD2. Germline CDR1 and CDR2: DFQATT and SNEGSKA (reference sequence). V was pared by 3 bases and J by 3 bases, with 0 bases of the junction left unmatched. The CDR3 covers 13 residues.

The genes are TRBV7-3 and TRBJ1-2, with 10 bases matching TRBD1. Germline loops: CDR1 SGHTA, CDR2 FQGTGA. V lost 6 bases and J lost 7; bases outside the gene matches: 8. This CDR3 is 14 amino acids long. CDR3 sequence reads: CASSPRQGAAGYTF. The CDR3 DNA reads TGTGCCAGCAGTCCGCGACAGGGGGCGGCTGGCTACACCTTC.

In nucleotides, the CDR3 is TGTGCCAGCAGTTCACGTGATTTTCCCGGAAACACCATATATTTT. Amino acid sequence: CASSSRDFPGNTIYF. The chain employs TRBV28 and TRBJ1-3; no definite D call. The CDR3 totals 15 residues. Germline lookup yields CDR1 MDHEN and CDR2 SYDVKM. Trimming pared 4 bases from V and 4 bases from J, leaving 14 bases between.

The chain links TRBV5-4 to TRBJ2-4; 7 nucleotides agree with TRBD1. The CDR3 is made up of 16 amino acids. V lost 2 bases, J lost 1 base, and 6 bases stayed unmatched. Germline V gives CDR1 SGHNT, CDR2 YYREEE (reference sequence). CDR3 residues: CASSFQGGRAKNIQYF. The CDR3 DNA is TGTGCCAGCAGCTTTCAAGGGGGCCGGGCCAAAAACATTCAGTACTTC.

V and J are TRBV20-1 and TRBJ1-2; possible D gene TRBD1, 6 bases. Germline V CDR1 and CDR2: DFQATT, SNEGSKA (reference sequence). V lost 0 bases to trimming and J lost 6 bases, with 20 bases between them. The CDR3 is 16 residues long. CDR3 nucleotides: TGCAGTGCTAGAGATCCAATCAGGGGCACCGGGAATGGCTACACCTTC. Its protein is CSARDPIRGTGNGYTF.

The chain joins TRBV11-2 to TRBJ2-3, with D uncertain. CDR1 is SGHAT and CDR2 is FQNNGV in the germline V gene. CDR3 length equals 16 residues. Trimming stripped 0 bases from V and 0 bases from J, with 10 bases between. The CDR3, as DNA: TGTGCCAGCAGCTTAGAATTCAGGCCTAGCACAGATACGCAGTATTTT. This translates into CASSLEFRPSTDTQYF.

V is TRBV14 and J is TRBJ1-1; no clear D. Trimming removed 0 bases at V and 5 bases at J, with 7 bases between. Germline V gene data show CDR1 as SGHDN and CDR2 as FVKESK. The CDR3 loop spans 13 amino acids. CDR3 DNA sequence: TGTGCCAGCAGCCAAGACACGGTGACTGAAGCTTTCTTT. Translated: CASSQDTVTEAFF.

This clonotype was observed once. V gene TRBV7-3 combines with J gene TRBJ2-1, with D tentatively TRBD2 (5 bases). Germline V gene lookup returns CDR1 SGHTA and CDR2 FQGTGA. The CDR3 contains 13 residues. Deletions cut 5 bases from V and 7 bases from J, with 12 bases between. Here the CDR3 DNA reads TGTGCCAGCAGCACACCCCCGGGGAATGAGCAGTTCTTC. Translated: CASSTPPGNEQFF.

This chain joins TRBV7-8 and TRBJ1-1; no clear D gene. Trimming removed 6 bases from V and 3 bases from J, with 5 bases in between. Looked up from germline, CDR1 is SGHVS and CDR2 is FQNEAQ. The CDR3 consists of 11 residues. CDR3: CASSFDTEAFF. The CDR3 DNA sequence: TGTGCCAGCAGTTTTGACACTGAAGCTTTCTTT.

The count of this clonotype is one. V usage is TRBV7-3 and J usage is TRBJ2-7, with 7 nucleotides matching TRBD2. Germline CDR1 SGHTA, CDR2 FQGTGA. CDR3 length: 14 amino acids. V lost 1 base to trimming and J lost 5 bases; unmatched junction nucleotides: 5. CDR3 nucleotide sequence: TGTGCCAGCAGCTTAAGCGGGAGTTCCGACGAGCAGTACTTC. Protein sequence: CASSLSGSSDEQYF.

V gene TRBV28 combines with J gene TRBJ2-4, with D unresolved. Trimming took off 6 bases at V and 3 bases at J, with 12 bases between the two ends. CDR1 and CDR2 (germline): MDHEN, SYDVKM. CDR3 size: 14 residues. In DNA, the CDR3 is TGTGCCAGCAGCGCCAAGGACGGCAAAAACATTCAGTACTTC. This codes for CASSAKDGKNIQYF.

The chain employs TRBV7-9 and TRBJ1-6; TRBD1 matches at 7 bases. This CDR3 has 14 residues. Germline loops: CDR1 SEHNR, CDR2 FQNEAQ (reference sequence). V dropped 5 bases and J dropped 7; count of bases not matched to a gene: 5. The CDR3 is CASSNGQENSPLHF. The CDR3 nucleotides are TGTGCCAGCAGCAATGGACAGGAAAATTCACCCCTCCACTTT.

The sample holds one count of this clonotype. The V gene is TRBV5-4, the J gene TRBJ2-2; 13 bases are a match to TRBD2. CDR3 length: 15 residues. Germline loops: CDR1 SGHNT, CDR2 YYREEE (reference sequence). The V gene end was trimmed by 6 bases and the J gene end by 6 bases; junction bases not matched to a gene: 5. CDR3 sequence reads: CASTLGTSGAGELFF. The DNA of the CDR3 is TGTGCCAGCACCCTCGGGACTAGCGGGGCCGGGGAGCTGTTTTTT. Combining the CDR3 with reference TRBV5-4 and TRBJ2-2 gives the whole variable domain ETGVTQSPTHLIKTRGQQVTLRCSSQSGHNTVSWYQQALGQGPQFIFQYYREEENGRGNFPPRFSGLQFPNYSSELNVNALELDDSALYLCASTLGTSGAGELFFGEGSRLTVL.

Of note for this clonotype: No conserved phenylalanine or tryptophan is present at the end of the CDR3, so a read error is the likely explanation. The chain is built from TRBV9 and TRBJ1-1, with 8 bases aligning to TRBD1. The CDR3 totals 16 residues. V dropped 0 bases and J dropped 0; count of bases not matched to a gene: 4. CDR1 and CDR2 (germline): SGDLS, YYNGEE. The CDR3 coding sequence is TGTGCCAGCAGCGTAGCAGGGGGCGCGGTGAACACTGAAGCTTTCCTT. It is translated as CASSVAGGAVNTEAFL.

V usage is TRBV7-9 and J usage is TRBJ2-3; the D gene is possibly TRBD2 (6 bases). CDR1 is SEHNR, CDR2 FQNEAQ, per germline (reference sequence). The CDR3 contains 15 residues. Trimming stripped 4 bases from V and 2 bases from J, with 13 bases between. DNA for the CDR3: TGTGCCAGCAGCTATAGCGGTACCACCACAGATACGCAGTATTTT. Encoded protein: CASSYSGTTTDTQYF.

The chain recombines TRBV6-1 with TRBJ2-7; possible D gene TRBD2, 6 bases. The CDR3 has 14 amino acids. Germline CDR1 MNHNS, CDR2 SASEGT. The V gene lost 7 bases and the J gene lost 0 bases, with 13 bases spanning the gap. CDR3 sequence (DNA): TGTGCCAGCACCCTAAGGGGAGGCTCCTACGAGCAGTACTTC. It translates to CASTLRGGSYEQYF.

The chain recombines TRBV9 with TRBJ2-3, with D tentatively TRBD1 or TRBD2 (5 bases each). The germline V gene has CDR1 SGDLS and CDR2 YYNGEE. V was pared by 0 bases and J by 0 bases, with 11 bases between. The CDR3 runs to 16 residues. This CDR3 reads CASSVGTRDSTDTQYF. CDR3 DNA: TGTGCCAGCAGCGTAGGGACCCGGGACAGCACAGATACGCAGTATTTT.

The chain recombines TRBV20-1 with TRBJ2-1; D unclear. CDR3 length: 15 amino acids. Trimming removed 3 bases from V and 9 bases from J, with 21 bases in between. Germline V gene sequence: CDR1 DFQATT, CDR2 SNEGSKA (reference sequence). CDR3 amino acids: CSASKPNFPLGEQFF. CDR3 DNA: TGCAGTGCTAGTAAGCCCAACTTCCCTCTGGGTGAGCAGTTCTTC.

The J gene is TRBJ2-3, the V gene TRBV12-3 or TRBV12-4, with D perhaps TRBD1 or TRBD2 (5 bases each). The CDR3 spans 11 residues. V lost 5 bases to trimming and J lost 14 bases, with 14 bases between them. The CDR3 nucleotides read TGTGCCAGCAGTCCCCGGGACGCCTTGTATTTT. It encodes CASSPRDALYF.

CDR3 in amino acids: CSAARDPFLPNTGELFF. CDR3 sequence (DNA): TGCAGCGCTGCCCGGGACCCCTTCTTACCAAACACCGGGGAGCTGTTTTTT. The chain couples TRBV29-1 to TRBJ2-2; D tentatively reads TRBD1 or TRBD2 (5 bases each). CDR1 and CDR2 (germline): SQVTM, ANQGSEA. CDR3 length: 17 amino acids. Trimming left V 7 bases short and J 2 bases short, with 23 bases between.